The 6 T cell receptor beta chains in this list originate from one sample, sequenced in a study of identical twins. In TCRdb, the 5' RACE reads were re-called with MiXCR into one record per CDR3 protein. The sample shows nearly 900,000 distinct CDR3 sequences, about 12% of them seen only once. Separately, the same data were catalogued under a study of yellow fever vaccine responses in identical twins.

The specimen sequenced was PBMCs. The source is a woman aged 18-35 years in good health.

The rearrangement joins TRBV7-2 to TRBJ1-2; maybe TRBD1 (5 bases). CDR1 and CDR2 from the germline V gene are SGHTA and FQGNSA. CDR3 length: 18 amino acids. Trimming cost V 1 base and J 4 bases, with 22 bases left between them. CDR3 coding DNA: TGTGCCAGCAGCTTAGGGGTAATAGGACACCCCGAGGCCTATGGCTACACCTTC. Translated, it gives CASSLGVIGHPEAYGYTF.

V is TRBV10-1 and J is TRBJ1-1, with 7 bases aligning to TRBD1. Germline V gene data show CDR1 as WNHNN and CDR2 as SYGVQD (reference sequence). The CDR3 totals 15 residues. V shed 3 bases, J shed 4 bases, and the junction held 8 bases outside the gene matches. CDR3 nucleotide sequence: TGCGCCAGCAGTGAAGCCGACAGGGAGGGCACTGAAGCTTTCTTT. Its protein product is CASSEADREGTEAFF.

The table lists this clonotype with many counts. CDR3 in amino acids: CSARTSGSTNEQFF. CDR3 sequence (DNA): TGCAGTGCTCGGACTAGCGGGAGTACCAATGAGCAGTTCTTC. The chain joins TRBV20-1 to TRBJ2-1, with 13 bases aligning to TRBD2. V lost 5 bases, J lost 6 bases, and 4 bases stayed unmatched. This CDR3 is 14 amino acids long. Germline CDR1 reads DFQATT; CDR2 reads SNEGSKA (reference sequence).

This rearrangement joins TRBV7-2 to TRBJ2-1; D is perhaps TRBD2 (6 bases). Germline CDR1 reads SGHTA; CDR2 reads FQGNSA. The CDR3 totals 16 residues. The V gene lost 0 bases and the J gene lost 4 bases, with 13 bases spanning the gap. The chain's CDR3 is CASSLAPGLWYNEQFF. For the CDR3, the DNA is TGTGCCAGCAGCTTAGCCCCGGGACTTTGGTACAATGAGCAGTTCTTC.

Many counts were recorded for this clonotype. The chain carries TRBV4-2 and TRBJ2-1, with 10 bases lining up with TRBD2. J gave up 0 bases and V 3 bases, and 2 bases lay outside the gene matches. The CDR3 has 16 residues. CDR1 is LGHNA, CDR2 YNFKEQ, per germline. This chain's CDR3 is CASSHGTSDSYNEQFF. The CDR3 DNA is TGTGCCAGCAGCCACGGGACTAGCGACTCCTACAATGAGCAGTTCTTC.

The rearrangement links TRBV27 to TRBJ1-4; 8 nucleotides agree with TRBD1. J lost 6 bases, V lost 6 bases, and 6 bases had no gene match. Germline V gene sequence: CDR1 MNHEY, CDR2 SMNVEV (reference sequence). The CDR3 sequence is 14 residues long. The CDR3 nucleotides read TGTGCCAGCAGCGCAGGGGGCCCCTATGAAAAACTGTTTTTT. It codes for CASSAGGPYEKLFF.